By its share, the clone carrying this T cell receptor beta chain is medium-sized (0.01 to 0.1%). The antigen is not known. Around 500 ng RNA was reverse transcribed with alpha and beta constant-region primers. Using multiplexing indices, alpha and beta chain libraries were generated apart by chain-specific third strand synthesis. Using its own MiXCR run on the 5' RACE reads, TCRdb lists one record per CDR3 protein. The repertoire holds roughly 22,000 distinct CDR3 sequences, with roughly 7.9% as singletons. This record comes from a study of HIV-infected patients and healthy controls. Points from the study as a whole: The diversity differences were not explained by slight age and sex differences between study cohorts.

All unsorted peripheral T cells were captured because whole blood was used without fractionation. Germline V gene sequence: CDR1 LGHDT, CDR2 YNNKEL (reference sequence). This CDR3 has 17 amino acids. V was clipped by 4 bases and J by 0 bases; unmatched bases: 5. The V and J genes are TRBV3-1 and TRBJ2-1; the match to TRBD2 covers 11 bases. This TCR was sampled from an adult in good health. The sample comprised blood. CDR3 region: CASSPTSGDPSYNEQFF. The DNA of the CDR3 is TGTGCCAGCAGCCCGACTAGCGGGGACCCCTCCTACAATGAGCAGTTCTTC.